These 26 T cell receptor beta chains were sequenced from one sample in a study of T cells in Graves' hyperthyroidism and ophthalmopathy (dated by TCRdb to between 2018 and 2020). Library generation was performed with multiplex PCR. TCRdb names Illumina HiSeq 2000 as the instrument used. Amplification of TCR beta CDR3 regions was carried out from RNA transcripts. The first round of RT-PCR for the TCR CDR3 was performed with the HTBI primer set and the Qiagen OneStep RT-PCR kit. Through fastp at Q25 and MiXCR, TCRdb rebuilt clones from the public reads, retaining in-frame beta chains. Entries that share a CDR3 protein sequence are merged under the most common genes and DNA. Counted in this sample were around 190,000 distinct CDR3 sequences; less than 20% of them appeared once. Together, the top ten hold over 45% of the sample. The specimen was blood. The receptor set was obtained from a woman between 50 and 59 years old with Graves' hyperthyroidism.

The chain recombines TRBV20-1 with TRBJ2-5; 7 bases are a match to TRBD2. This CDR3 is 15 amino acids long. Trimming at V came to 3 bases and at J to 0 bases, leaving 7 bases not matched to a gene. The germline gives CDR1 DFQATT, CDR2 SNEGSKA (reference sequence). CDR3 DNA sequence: TGCAGTGCTAGGGTTGGGGGACTAAACCAAGAGACCCAGTACTTC. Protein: CSARVGGLNQETQYF.

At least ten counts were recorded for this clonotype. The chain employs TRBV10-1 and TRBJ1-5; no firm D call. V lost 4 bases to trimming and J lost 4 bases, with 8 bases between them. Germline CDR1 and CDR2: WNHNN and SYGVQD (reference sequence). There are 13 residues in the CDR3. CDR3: CASSGGMNQPQHF. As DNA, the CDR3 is TGCGCCAGCAGTGGAGGCATGAATCAGCCCCAGCATTTT.

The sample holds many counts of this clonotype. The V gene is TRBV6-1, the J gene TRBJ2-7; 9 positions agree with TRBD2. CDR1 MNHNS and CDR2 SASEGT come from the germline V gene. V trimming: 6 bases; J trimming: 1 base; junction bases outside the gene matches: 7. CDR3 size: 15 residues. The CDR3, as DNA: TGTGCCAGCAGCCGCCTAGCGGGACCGTCCTACGAGCAGTACTTC. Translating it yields CASSRLAGPSYEQYF.

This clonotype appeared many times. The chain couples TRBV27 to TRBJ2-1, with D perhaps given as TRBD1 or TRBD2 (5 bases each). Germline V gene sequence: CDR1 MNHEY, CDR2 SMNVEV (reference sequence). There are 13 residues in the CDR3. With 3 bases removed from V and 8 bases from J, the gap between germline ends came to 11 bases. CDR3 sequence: CASSFRGSHEQFF. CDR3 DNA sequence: TGTGCCAGCAGTTTCCGGGGCTCCCATGAGCAGTTCTTC.

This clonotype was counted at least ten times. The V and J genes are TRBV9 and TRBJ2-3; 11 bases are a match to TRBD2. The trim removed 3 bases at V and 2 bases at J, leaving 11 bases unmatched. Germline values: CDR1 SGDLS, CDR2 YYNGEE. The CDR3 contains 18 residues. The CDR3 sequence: CASSGFMTSGINTDTQYF. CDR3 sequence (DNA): TGTGCCAGCAGCGGATTTATGACTAGCGGGATCAACACAGATACGCAGTATTTT.

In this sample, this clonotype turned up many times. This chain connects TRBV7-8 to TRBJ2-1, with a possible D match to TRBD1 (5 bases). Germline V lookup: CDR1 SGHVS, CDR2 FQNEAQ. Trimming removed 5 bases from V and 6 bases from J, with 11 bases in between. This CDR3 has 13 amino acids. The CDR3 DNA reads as TGTGCCAGCAGCAAGGGGCTTAGCAATGAGCAGTTCTTC. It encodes CASSKGLSNEQFF.

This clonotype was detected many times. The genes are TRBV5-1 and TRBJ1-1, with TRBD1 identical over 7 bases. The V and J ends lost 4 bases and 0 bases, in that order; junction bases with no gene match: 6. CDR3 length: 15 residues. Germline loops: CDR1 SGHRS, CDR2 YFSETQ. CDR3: CASSRSGTVNTEAFF. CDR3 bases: TGCGCCAGCAGCCGCTCCGGGACAGTGAACACTGAAGCTTTCTTT.

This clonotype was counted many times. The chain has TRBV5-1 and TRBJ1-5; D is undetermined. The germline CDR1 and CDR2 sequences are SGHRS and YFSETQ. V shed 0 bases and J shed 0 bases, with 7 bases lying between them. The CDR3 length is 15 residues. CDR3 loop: CASSLDGNSNQPQHF. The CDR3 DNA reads TGCGCCAGCAGCTTGGACGGGAATAGCAATCAGCCCCAGCATTTT.

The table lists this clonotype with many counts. CDR3 amino acids: CASSPADEKLFF. As DNA, the CDR3 is TGTGCCAGCAGTCCCGCAGATGAAAAACTGTTTTTT. The chain links TRBV6-2 or TRBV6-3 to TRBJ1-4; no reliable D call. CDR3 size: 12 residues. Trimming pared 5 bases from V and 6 bases from J, leaving 7 bases between. The germline CDR1 and CDR2 sequences are MNHEY and SVGEGT.

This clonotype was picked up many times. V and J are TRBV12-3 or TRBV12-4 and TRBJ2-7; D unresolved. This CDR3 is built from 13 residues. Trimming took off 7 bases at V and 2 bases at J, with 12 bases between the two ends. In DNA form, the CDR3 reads TGTGCCAGCACTCCCAGGCCCCCCTACGAGCAGTACTTC. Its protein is CASTPRPPYEQYF.

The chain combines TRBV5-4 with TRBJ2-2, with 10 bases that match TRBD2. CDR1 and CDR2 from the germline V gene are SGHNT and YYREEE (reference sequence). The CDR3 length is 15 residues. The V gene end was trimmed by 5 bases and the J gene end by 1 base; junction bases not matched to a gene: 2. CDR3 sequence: CASSSGRRNTGELFF. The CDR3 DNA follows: TGTGCCAGCAGTAGCGGGAGGCGGAACACCGGGGAGCTGTTTTTT.

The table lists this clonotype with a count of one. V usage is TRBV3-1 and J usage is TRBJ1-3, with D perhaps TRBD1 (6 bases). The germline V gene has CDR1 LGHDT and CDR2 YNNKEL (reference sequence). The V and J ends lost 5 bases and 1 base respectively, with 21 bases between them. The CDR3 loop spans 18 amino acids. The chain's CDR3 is CASSSNRPGAFSGNTIYF. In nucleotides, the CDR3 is TGTGCCAGCAGCTCAAATCGGCCAGGGGCTTTTTCTGGAAACACCATATATTTT.

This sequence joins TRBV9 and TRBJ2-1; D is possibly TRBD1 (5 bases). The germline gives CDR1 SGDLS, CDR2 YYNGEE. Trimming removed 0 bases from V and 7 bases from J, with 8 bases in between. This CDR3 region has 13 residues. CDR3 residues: CASSVGAGNEQFF. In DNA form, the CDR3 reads TGTGCCAGCAGCGTAGGAGCAGGGAATGAGCAGTTCTTC.

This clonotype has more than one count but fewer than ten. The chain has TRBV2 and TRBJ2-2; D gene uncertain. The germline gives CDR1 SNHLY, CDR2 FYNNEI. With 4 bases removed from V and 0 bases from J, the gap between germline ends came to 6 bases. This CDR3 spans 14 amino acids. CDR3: CASSGSTNTGELFF. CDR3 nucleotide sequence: TGTGCCAGCAGTGGATCGACGAACACCGGGGAGCTGTTTTTT.

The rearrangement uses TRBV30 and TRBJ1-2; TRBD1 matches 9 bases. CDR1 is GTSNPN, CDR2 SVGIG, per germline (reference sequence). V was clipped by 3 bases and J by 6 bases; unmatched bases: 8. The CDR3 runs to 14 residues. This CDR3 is CAWSDTGTGNGYTF. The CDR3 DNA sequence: TGTGCCTGGAGCGACACCGGGACAGGGAATGGCTACACCTTC.

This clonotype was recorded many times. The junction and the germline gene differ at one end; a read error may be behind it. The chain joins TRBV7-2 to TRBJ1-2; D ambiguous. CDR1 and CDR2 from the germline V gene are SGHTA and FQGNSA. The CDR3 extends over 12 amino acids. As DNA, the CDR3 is TGTGCCAGCAGCCACGGGCCTACCGTTCCCCCCTTC. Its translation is CASSHGPTVPPF. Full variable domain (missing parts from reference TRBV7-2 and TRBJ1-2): GAGVSQSPSNKVTEKGKDVELRCDPISGHTALYWYRQSLGQGLEFLIYFQGNSAPDKSGLPSDRFSAERTGGSVSTLTIQRTQQEDSAVYLCASSHGPTVPPFGSGTRLTVV.

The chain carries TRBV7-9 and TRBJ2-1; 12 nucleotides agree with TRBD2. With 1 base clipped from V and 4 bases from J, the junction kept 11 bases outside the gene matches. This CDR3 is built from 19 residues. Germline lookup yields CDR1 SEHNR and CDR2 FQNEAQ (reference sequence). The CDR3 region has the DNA TGTGCCAGCAGCTTAGTCGGGCCTACTAGCGGGAGGATGTACAATGAGCAGTTCTTC. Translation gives CASSLVGPTSGRMYNEQFF.

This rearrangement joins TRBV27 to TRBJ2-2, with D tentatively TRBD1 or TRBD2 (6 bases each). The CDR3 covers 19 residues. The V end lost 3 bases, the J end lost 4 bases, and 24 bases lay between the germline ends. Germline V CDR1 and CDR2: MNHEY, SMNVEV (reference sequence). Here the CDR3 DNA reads TGTGCCAGCAGTTTTAAAAGGGTTGGCGGGACAAATCCCACCGGGGAGCTGTTTTTT. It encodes CASSFKRVGGTNPTGELFF.

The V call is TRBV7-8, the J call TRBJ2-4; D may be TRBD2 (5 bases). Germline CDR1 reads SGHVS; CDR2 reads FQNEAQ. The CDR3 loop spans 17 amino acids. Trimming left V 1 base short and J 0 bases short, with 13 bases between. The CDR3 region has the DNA TGTGCCAGCAGCTTAGGCGGGTTAGATCTAGCCAAAAACATTCAGTACTTC. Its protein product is CASSLGGLDLAKNIQYF.

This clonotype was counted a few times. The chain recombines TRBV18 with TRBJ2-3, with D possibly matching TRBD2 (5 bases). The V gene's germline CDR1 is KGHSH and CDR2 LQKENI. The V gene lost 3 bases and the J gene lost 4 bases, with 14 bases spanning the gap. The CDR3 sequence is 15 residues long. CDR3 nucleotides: TGTGCCAGCTCACCGGATCAAGCGGCGGCAGATACGCAGTATTTT. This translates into CASSPDQAAADTQYF.

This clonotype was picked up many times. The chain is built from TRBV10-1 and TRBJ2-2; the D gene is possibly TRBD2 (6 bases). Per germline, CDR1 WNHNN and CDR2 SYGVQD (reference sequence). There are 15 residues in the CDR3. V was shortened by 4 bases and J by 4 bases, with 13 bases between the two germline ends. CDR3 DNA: TGCGCCAGCAGTGGGAGGGAGGCCGGCACCGGGGAGCTGTTTTTT. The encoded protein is CASSGREAGTGELFF.

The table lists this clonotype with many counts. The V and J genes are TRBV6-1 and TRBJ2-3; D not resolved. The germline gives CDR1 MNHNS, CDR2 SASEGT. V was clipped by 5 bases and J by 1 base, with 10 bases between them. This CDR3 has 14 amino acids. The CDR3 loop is CASSPGLRTDTQYF. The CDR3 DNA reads TGTGCCAGCAGTCCCGGGCTTCGCACAGATACGCAGTATTTT.

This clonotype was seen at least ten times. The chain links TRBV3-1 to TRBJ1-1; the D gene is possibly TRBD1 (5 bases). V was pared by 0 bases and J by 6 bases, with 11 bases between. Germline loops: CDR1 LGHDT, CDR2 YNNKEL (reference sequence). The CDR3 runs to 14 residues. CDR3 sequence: CASSQEDIHPEAFF. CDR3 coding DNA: TGTGCCAGCAGCCAAGAGGACATCCACCCTGAAGCTTTCTTT.

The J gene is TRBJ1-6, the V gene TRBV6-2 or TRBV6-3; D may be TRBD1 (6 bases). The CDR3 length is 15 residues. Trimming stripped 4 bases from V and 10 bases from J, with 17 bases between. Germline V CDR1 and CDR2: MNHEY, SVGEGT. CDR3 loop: CASSSRDTVESPLHF. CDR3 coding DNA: TGTGCCAGCAGTTCTCGGGACACCGTCGAATCACCCCTCCACTTT.

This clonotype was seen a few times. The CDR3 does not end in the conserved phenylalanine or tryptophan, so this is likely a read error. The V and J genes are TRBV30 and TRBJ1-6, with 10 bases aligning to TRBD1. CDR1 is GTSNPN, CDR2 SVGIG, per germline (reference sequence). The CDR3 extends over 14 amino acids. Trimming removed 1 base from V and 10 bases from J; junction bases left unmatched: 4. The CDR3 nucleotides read TGTGCCTGGAGTGGACAGGGGGCGAGCTCACCCCTCCACCTT. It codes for CAWSGQGASSPLHL.

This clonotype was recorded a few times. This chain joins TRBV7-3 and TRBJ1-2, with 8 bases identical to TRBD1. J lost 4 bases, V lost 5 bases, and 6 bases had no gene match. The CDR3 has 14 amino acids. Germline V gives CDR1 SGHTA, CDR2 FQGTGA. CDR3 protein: CASSLGQGVYGYTF. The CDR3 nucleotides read TGTGCCAGCAGCCTAGGACAGGGCGTCTATGGCTACACCTTC.